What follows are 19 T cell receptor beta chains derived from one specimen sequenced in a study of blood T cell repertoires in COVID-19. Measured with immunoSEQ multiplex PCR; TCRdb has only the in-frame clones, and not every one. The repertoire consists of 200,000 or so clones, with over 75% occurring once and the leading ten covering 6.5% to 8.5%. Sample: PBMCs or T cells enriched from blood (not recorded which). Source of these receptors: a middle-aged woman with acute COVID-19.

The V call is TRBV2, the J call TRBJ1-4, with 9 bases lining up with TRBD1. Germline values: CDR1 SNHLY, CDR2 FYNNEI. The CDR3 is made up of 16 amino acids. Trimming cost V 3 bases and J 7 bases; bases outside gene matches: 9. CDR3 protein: CASSEIVGQGGEKLFF. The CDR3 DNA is TGTGCCAGCAGTGAGATTGTGGGACAGGGTGGTGAAAAACTGTTTTTT.

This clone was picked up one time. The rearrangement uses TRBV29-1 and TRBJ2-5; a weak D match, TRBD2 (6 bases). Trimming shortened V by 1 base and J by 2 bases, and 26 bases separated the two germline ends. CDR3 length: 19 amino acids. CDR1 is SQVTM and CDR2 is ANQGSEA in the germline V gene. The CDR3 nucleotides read TGCAGCGTTGAAGCTGAGTGGGAGCGGGCCTTTGGCCGACAAGAGACCCAGTACTTC. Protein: CSVEAEWERAFGRQETQYF.

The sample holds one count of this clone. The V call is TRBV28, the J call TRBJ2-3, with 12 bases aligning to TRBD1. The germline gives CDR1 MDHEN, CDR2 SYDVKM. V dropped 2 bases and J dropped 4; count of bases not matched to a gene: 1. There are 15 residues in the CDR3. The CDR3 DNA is TGTGCCAGCAGTTTAGGGACAGGGGGCGCAGATACGCAGTATTTT. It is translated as CASSLGTGGADTQYF.

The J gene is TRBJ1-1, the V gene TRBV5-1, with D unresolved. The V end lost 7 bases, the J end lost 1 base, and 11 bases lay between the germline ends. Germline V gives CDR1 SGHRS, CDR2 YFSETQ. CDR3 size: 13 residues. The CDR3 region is CASRSTGNTEAFF. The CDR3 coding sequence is TGCGCCAGCCGCTCCACGGGGAACACTGAAGCTTTCTTT.

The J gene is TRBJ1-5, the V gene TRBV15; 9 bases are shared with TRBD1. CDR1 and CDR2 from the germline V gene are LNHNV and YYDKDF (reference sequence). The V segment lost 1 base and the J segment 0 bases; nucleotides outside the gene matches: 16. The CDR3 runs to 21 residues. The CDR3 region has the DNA TGTGCCACCAGCAGAGGCCACAACAGGGGGCTTCCTCAGTATAGCAATCAGCCCCAGCATTTT. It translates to CATSRGHNRGLPQYSNQPQHF.

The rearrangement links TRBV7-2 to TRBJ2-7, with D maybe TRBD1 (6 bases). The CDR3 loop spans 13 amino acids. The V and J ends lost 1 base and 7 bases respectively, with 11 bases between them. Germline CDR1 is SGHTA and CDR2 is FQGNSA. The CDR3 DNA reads TGTGCCAGCAGCTTAGACAGGGTTCGGGAGCAGTACTTC. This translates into CASSLDRVREQYF.

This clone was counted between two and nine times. The CDR3 here is CASSQDRSGTEAFF. The CDR3 nucleotides are TGTGCCAGCAGCCAAGACCGCTCGGGCACTGAAGCTTTCTTT. This sequence joins TRBV14 and TRBJ1-1; D not certain. CDR3 length: 14 residues. Trimming took 0 bases from V and 4 from J, leaving 9 bases between them. CDR1 and CDR2 from the germline V gene are SGHDN and FVKESK.

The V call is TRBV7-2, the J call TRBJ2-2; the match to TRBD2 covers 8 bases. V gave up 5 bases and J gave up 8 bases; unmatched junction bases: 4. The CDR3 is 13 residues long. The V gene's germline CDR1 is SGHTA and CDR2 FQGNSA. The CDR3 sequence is CASSGQREGELFF. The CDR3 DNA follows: TGTGCCAGCAGCGGACAGCGGGAGGGGGAGCTGTTTTTT.

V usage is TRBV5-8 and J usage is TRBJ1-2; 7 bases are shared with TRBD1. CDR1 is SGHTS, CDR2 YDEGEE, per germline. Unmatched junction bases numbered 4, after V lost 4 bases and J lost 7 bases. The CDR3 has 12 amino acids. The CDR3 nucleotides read TGTGCCAGCAGCCCACCAGGGGGTGGCTACACCTTC. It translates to CASSPPGGGYTF.

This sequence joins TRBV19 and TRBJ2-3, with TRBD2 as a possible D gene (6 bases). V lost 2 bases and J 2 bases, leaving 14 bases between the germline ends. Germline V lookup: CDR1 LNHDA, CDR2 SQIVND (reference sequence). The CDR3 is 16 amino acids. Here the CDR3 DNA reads TGTGCCAGTAGTATACGAGGGTGGGAGGCCACAGATACGCAGTATTTT. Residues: CASSIRGWEATDTQYF.

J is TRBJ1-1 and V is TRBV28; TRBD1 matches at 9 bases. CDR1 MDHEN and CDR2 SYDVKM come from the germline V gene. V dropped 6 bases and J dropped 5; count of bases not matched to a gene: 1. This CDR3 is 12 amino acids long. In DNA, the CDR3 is TGTGCCAGCAGGACAGGGGGAACTGAAGCTTTCTTT. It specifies CASRTGGTEAFF.

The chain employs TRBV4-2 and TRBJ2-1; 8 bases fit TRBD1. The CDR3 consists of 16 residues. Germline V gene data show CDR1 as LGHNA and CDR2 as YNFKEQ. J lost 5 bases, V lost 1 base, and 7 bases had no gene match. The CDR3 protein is CASSQVGTGGDNEQFF. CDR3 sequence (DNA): TGTGCCAGCAGCCAAGTTGGGACAGGAGGGGACAATGAGCAGTTCTTC.

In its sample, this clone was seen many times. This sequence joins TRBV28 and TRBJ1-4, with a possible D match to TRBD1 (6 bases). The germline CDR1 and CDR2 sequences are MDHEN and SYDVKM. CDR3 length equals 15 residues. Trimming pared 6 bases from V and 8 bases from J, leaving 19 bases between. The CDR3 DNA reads TGTGCCAGCAGAGGGGGAACAGGGAGCCGAGAAAAACTGTTTTTT. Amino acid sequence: CASRGGTGSREKLFF.

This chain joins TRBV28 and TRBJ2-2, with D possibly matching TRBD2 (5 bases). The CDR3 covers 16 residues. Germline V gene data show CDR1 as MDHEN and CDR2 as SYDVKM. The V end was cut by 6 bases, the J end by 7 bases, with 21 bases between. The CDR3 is CASRITRWSLGGELFF. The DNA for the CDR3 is TGTGCCAGCAGGATTACTAGATGGAGCTTGGGCGGGGAGCTGTTTTTT.

CDR3 in DNA: TGCAGCGTTAGGGACAGGGTGGAAAAACTGTTTTTT. It specifies CSVRDRVEKLFF. The chain employs TRBV29-1 and TRBJ1-4, with TRBD1 identical over 9 bases. This CDR3 contains 12 residues. V dropped 5 bases and J dropped 8; count of bases not matched to a gene: 3. Looked up from germline, CDR1 is SQVTM and CDR2 is ANQGSEA.

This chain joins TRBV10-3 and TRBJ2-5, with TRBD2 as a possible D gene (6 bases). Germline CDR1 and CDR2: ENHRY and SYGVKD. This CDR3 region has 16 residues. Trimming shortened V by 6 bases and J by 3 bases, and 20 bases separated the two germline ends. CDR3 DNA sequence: TGTGCCATCAGGGATACTACCGGGACTCTGAAAGAGACCCAGTACTTC. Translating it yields CAIRDTTGTLKETQYF.

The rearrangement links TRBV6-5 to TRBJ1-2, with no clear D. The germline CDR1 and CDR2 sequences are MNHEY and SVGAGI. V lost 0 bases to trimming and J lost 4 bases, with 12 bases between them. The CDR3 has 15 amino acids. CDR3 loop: CASSYSEEMVYGYTF. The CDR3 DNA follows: TGTGCCAGCAGTTACTCGGAGGAGATGGTCTATGGCTACACCTTC.

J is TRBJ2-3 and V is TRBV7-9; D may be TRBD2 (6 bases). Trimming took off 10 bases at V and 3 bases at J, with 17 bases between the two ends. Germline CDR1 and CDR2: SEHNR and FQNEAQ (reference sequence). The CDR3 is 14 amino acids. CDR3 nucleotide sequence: TGTGCCATCCCGCCGCGGGAAAGAACAGATACGCAGTATTTT. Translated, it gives CAIPPRERTDTQYF.

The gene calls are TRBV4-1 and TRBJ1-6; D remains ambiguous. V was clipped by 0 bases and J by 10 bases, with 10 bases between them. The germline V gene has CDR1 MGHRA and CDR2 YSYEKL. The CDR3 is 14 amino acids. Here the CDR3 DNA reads TGCGCCAGCAGCCAAGAAAGAGGACTGTCACCCCTCCACTTT. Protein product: CASSQERGLSPLHF.